This is a list of T cell receptor beta chains from one sample in a study of graft-versus-host responses after intestinal transplantation. The data were produced by immunoSEQ multiplex PCR, yet TCRdb's version contains in-frame clones alone and is incomplete. Of 80,000 to 100,000 clones listed, about 93% are singletons. These receptors' antigens are unknown. Source: unstimulated CD4+ T cells sorted from spleen or lymph node cells, taken before intestinal transplant. These receptors were taken from a human donor who received an intestinal transplant. Each CDR3 is given with its conserved first and last residue. The D gene is left open where the match is weak. Where a row states a size, it is once, few, many or the class of an expanded clone; other rows omit it.

J: TRBJ1-2; V: TRBV6-5; D: .; size: .; DNA: TGTGCCAGCAAACACAATCCAGGGGCTAACTATGGCTACACCTTC; CDR3: CASKHNPGANYGYTF
J: TRBJ2-7; V: TRBV2; D: .; size: .; DNA: TGTGCCACGGGGGGCAGTTCTGGCGAGCAGTACTTC; CDR3: CATGGSSGEQYF
J: TRBJ2-4; V: TRBV7-2; D: .; size: .; DNA: TGTGCCAGCAGCCAACGACAGGGGAGGGACATTCAGTACTTC; CDR3: CASSQRQGRDIQYF
J: TRBJ2-5; V: TRBV2; D: TRBD2; size: .; DNA: TGTGCCAGCAGTGGGACTAGCGGGGAATACCAAGAGACCCAGTACTTC; CDR3: CASSGTSGEYQETQYF
J: TRBJ2-1; V: TRBV27; D: TRBD1; size: .; DNA: TGTGCCAGCAGTTCCCCCCGGGACAGGGGCCTTTATGAGCAGTTCTTC; CDR3: CASSSPRDRGLYEQFF
J: TRBJ2-5; V: TRBV6-1; D: .; size: .; DNA: TGTGCCAGCAGCCGTCAAGAGACCCAGTACTTC; CDR3: CASSRQETQYF
J: TRBJ2-1; V: TRBV5-1; D: TRBD2; size: .; DNA: TGCGCCAGCAGCTTCCTACTAGCGGGACAAAACAATGAGCAGTTCTTC; CDR3: CASSFLLAGQNNEQFF
J: TRBJ1-3; V: TRBV5-1; D: .; size: .; DNA: TGCGCCAGCAGCTTGTCCCCCACAGTCTCTGGAAACACCATATATTTT; CDR3: CASSLSPTVSGNTIYF
J: TRBJ2-4; V: TRBV7-9; D: TRBD2; size: once; DNA: TGTGCCAGCAGCTTAGAGGGCCCGGGAGGCATTCAGTACTTC; CDR3: CASSLEGPGGIQYF
J: TRBJ2-7; V: TRBV4-1; D: .; size: .; DNA: TGCGCCAGCAGCCAAGTCAGGGAAGGGTATGAGCAGTACTTC; CDR3: CASSQVREGYEQYF
J: TRBJ1-3; V: TRBV19; D: .; size: few; DNA: TGTGCCAGTAGTACTATAAACGGAAACACCATATATTTT; CDR3: CASSTINGNTIYF
J: TRBJ1-1; V: TRBV11-2; D: .; size: once; DNA: TGTGCCAGCAGCTCCCCGACTTCGAACACTGAAGCTTTCTTT; CDR3: CASSSPTSNTEAFF
J: TRBJ2-2; V: TRBV19; D: TRBD1; size: .; DNA: TGTGCCAGTAGTATTTGGGGGACAGGGGGCACCGGGGAGCTGTTTTTT; CDR3: CASSIWGTGGTGELFF
J: TRBJ2-5; V: TRBV5-1; D: TRBD1; size: .; DNA: TGCGCCAGTTGCCGGGGACAGGCCTACCAAGAGACCCAGTACTTC; CDR3: CASCRGQAYQETQYF
J: TRBJ1-1; V: TRBV14; D: TRBD1; size: few; DNA: TGTGCCAGCAGCCTTCCGGGACAGGGCCCGAACACTGAAGCTTTCTTT; CDR3: CASSLPGQGPNTEAFF
J: TRBJ2-3; V: TRBV13; D: TRBD2; size: once; DNA: TGTGCCAGCAGCACTGAGCGGGGGCGCACAGATACGCAGTATTTT; CDR3: CASSTERGRTDTQYF
J: TRBJ2-1; V: TRBV6-1; D: TRBD2; size: .; DNA: TGTGCCAGCAGTGAAGCGCAGGGACTAGCGTACAATGAGCAGTTCTTC; CDR3: CASSEAQGLAYNEQFF
J: TRBJ2-1; V: TRBV6-6; D: .; size: .; DNA: TGTGCCAGCAGTTACTCGGCAGGAGGCAATGAGCAGTTCTTC; CDR3: CASSYSAGGNEQFF
J: TRBJ2-7; V: TRBV5-1; D: TRBD2; size: .; DNA: TGCGCCAGCAGCTTGGGTCCGGGACTAACGGACGAGCAGTACTTC; CDR3: CASSLGPGLTDEQYF
J: TRBJ1-1; V: TRBV5-1; D: .; size: .; DNA: TGCGCCAGCAGCTTGTCGGGGAGGCTAAACACTGAAGCTTTCTTT; CDR3: CASSLSGRLNTEAFF